This note documents a single TCR beta chain sequence. These data are taken from a study of blood T cell repertoires in COVID-19. In the study overall: PBMCs, B-cell-depleted T cells, or T cells were the source of the cDNA or gDNA that made up the material.

This table comes from immunoSEQ multiplex PCR, and its TCRdb copy is limited to in-frame clones, with some not included. The table lists over 450,000 clones, about 91% of them singletons. The V gene lost 7 bases and the J gene lost 5 bases, with 17 bases spanning the gap. The CDR3 loop spans 14 amino acids. The V gene's germline CDR1 is LGHDT and CDR2 YNNKEL (reference sequence). The sequencing input was peripheral blood. The V gene is TRBV3-1 (or the pseudogene TRBV3-2), the J gene TRBJ1-2; perhaps TRBD1 as D (6 bases). The receptor was derived from a man aged 18 to 35 with COVID-19, enrolled during active disease. The CDR3 spells CASTPGEIGYGYTF. CDR3 DNA sequence: TGTGCCAGCACACCAGGGGAGATAGGTTATGGCTACACCTTC.